Listed below are T cell receptor beta chains from one sample, sequenced in a study of CD8+CD57+ T cells in acquired aplastic anemia. MiXCR was run by TCRdb on the reads, yielding one entry per CDR3 protein. The sample holds 180,000 or so distinct CDR3 sequences, 48% seen once. Sequencing input: sorted CD4+, CD8+, or CD8+CD57+ T cells (not recorded which) from PBMCs. Receptors were obtained from a human donor with aplastic anemia. Both conserved end residues are part of each CDR3. A D gene is named only where the DNA matches it firmly. Size is omitted from some rows. Given values are once, few, many or a class for expanded clones.

d_call: TRBD1; v_call: TRBV7-2; clone_size: once; j_call: TRBJ1-4; cdr3_aa: CASSYTTGGDEKLFF; cdr3_nt: TGTGCCAGCAGCTACACGACAGGGGGTGATGAAAAACTGTTTTTT
d_call: NA; v_call: TRBV15; clone_size: NA; j_call: TRBJ1-2; cdr3_aa: CATSRQRRDPNYGYTF; cdr3_nt: TGTGCCACCAGCAGACAGAGGAGGGACCCTAACTATGGCTACACCTTC
d_call: NA; v_call: TRBV6-5; clone_size: NA; j_call: TRBJ1-5; cdr3_aa: CAGSSEGGRRNQPQHF; cdr3_nt: TGTGCCGGCAGTTCGGAGGGGGGCAGACGCAATCAGCCCCAGCATTTT
d_call: TRBD2; v_call: TRBV25-1; clone_size: few; j_call: TRBJ2-5; cdr3_aa: CASSAPGLAVGETQYF; cdr3_nt: TGTGCCAGCAGTGCCCCCGGACTAGCGGTTGGAGAGACCCAGTACTTC
d_call: TRBD2; v_call: TRBV7-9; clone_size: NA; j_call: TRBJ2-1; cdr3_aa: CASSFGTSGTNEQFF; cdr3_nt: TGCGCCAGCAGCTTTGGGACTAGCGGGACCAATGAGCAGTTCTTC
d_call: NA; v_call: TRBV10-2; clone_size: many; j_call: TRBJ1-1; cdr3_aa: CASSRRGRDAEAFF; cdr3_nt: TGCGCCAGCAGTAGGCGGGGGAGAGACGCTGAAGCTTTCTTT
d_call: NA; v_call: TRBV5-1; clone_size: NA; j_call: TRBJ2-1; cdr3_aa: CASSLAINEQFF; cdr3_nt: TGCGCCAGCAGCTTGGCCATCAATGAGCAGTTCTTC
d_call: NA; v_call: TRBV5-4; clone_size: many; j_call: TRBJ1-5; cdr3_aa: CASSLGGNEGNQPQHF; cdr3_nt: TGTGCCAGCAGCTTGGGGGGGAACGAAGGCAATCAGCCCCAGCATTTT
d_call: NA; v_call: TRBV2; clone_size: NA; j_call: TRBJ2-2; cdr3_aa: CASSEGLLGTGELFF; cdr3_nt: TGTGCCAGCAGTGAAGGACTTCTAGGCACCGGGGAGCTGTTTTTT
d_call: NA; v_call: TRBV6-1; clone_size: many; j_call: TRBJ2-2; cdr3_aa: CASMVTTNTGELFF; cdr3_nt: TGTGCCAGCATGGTCACTACGAACACCGGGGAGCTGTTTTTT
d_call: NA; v_call: TRBV4-1; clone_size: many; j_call: TRBJ2-5; cdr3_aa: CASSQDRLQETQYF; cdr3_nt: TGCGCCAGCAGCCAAGATAGACTCCAAGAGACCCAGTACTTC
d_call: NA; v_call: TRBV5-1; clone_size: NA; j_call: TRBJ2-4; cdr3_aa: CASSRRTAKTDIQYF; cdr3_nt: TGCGCCAGCAGCAGGCGGACAGCTAAAACCGACATTCAGTACTTC
d_call: NA; v_call: TRBV2; clone_size: many; j_call: TRBJ1-3; cdr3_aa: CASIRGTRSSGNTIYF; cdr3_nt: TGTGCCAGCATCCGTGGGACACGAAGCTCTGGAAACACCATATATTTT
d_call: NA; v_call: TRBV20-1; clone_size: NA; j_call: TRBJ2-7; cdr3_aa: CSAPGVSYEQYF; cdr3_nt: TGCAGTGCTCCAGGGGTATCCTACGAGCAGTACTTC
d_call: TRBD1; v_call: TRBV30; clone_size: many; j_call: TRBJ2-7; cdr3_aa: CAWSGQGHEQYF; cdr3_nt: TGTGCCTGGAGTGGACAGGGCCACGAGCAGTACTTC
d_call: NA; v_call: TRBV27; clone_size: NA; j_call: TRBJ2-7; cdr3_aa: CASSLGDVSYEQYF; cdr3_nt: TGTGCCAGCAGTTTGGGCGACGTATCCTACGAGCAGTACTTC
d_call: NA; v_call: TRBV5-4; clone_size: NA; j_call: TRBJ2-5; cdr3_aa: CASSLEHEGETQYF; cdr3_nt: TGTGCCAGCAGCTTGGAACACGAGGGGGAGACCCAGTACTTC
d_call: NA; v_call: TRBV5-1; clone_size: NA; j_call: TRBJ1-6; cdr3_aa: CASSLDFKSPLHF; cdr3_nt: TGCGCCAGCAGCTTGGACTTCAAATCACCCCTCCACTTT
d_call: NA; v_call: TRBV15; clone_size: NA; j_call: TRBJ1-4; cdr3_aa: CATSRDREPGKLFF; cdr3_nt: TGTGCCACCAGCAGAGATCGGGAGCCAGGAAAACTGTTTTTT
d_call: NA; v_call: TRBV7-2; clone_size: NA; j_call: TRBJ1-5; cdr3_aa: CASSLAGIQPQHF; cdr3_nt: TGTGCCAGCAGCTTAGCAGGGATTCAGCCCCAGCATTTT
d_call: TRBD1; v_call: TRBV12-3/TRBV12-4; clone_size: many; j_call: TRBJ1-6; cdr3_aa: CASSLAGTANSPLHF; cdr3_nt: TGTGCCAGCAGTTTAGCCGGGACAGCCAATTCACCCCTCCACTTT
d_call: NA; v_call: TRBV6-1; clone_size: many; j_call: TRBJ2-3; cdr3_aa: CASTPPTDTQYF; cdr3_nt: TGTGCCAGCACCCCCCCCACAGATACGCAGTATTTT
d_call: NA; v_call: TRBV3-1; clone_size: many; j_call: TRBJ1-5; cdr3_aa: CASSQGGRYSNQPQHF; cdr3_nt: TGTGCCAGCAGCCAAGGAGGGCGCTATAGCAATCAGCCCCAGCATTTT
d_call: NA; v_call: TRBV15; clone_size: once; j_call: TRBJ1-4; cdr3_aa: CATSRGTPGEKLFF; cdr3_nt: TGTGCCACCAGCAGGGGGACACCGGGTGAAAAACTGTTTTTT
d_call: NA; v_call: TRBV3-1; clone_size: many; j_call: TRBJ2-7; cdr3_aa: CASSSPYEQYF; cdr3_nt: TGTGCCAGCAGCAGCCCCTACGAGCAGTACTTC
d_call: NA; v_call: TRBV12-3/TRBV12-4; clone_size: many; j_call: TRBJ2-5; cdr3_aa: CASSFYLGTYQETQYF; cdr3_nt: TGTGCCAGCAGTTTCTACCTCGGGACATACCAAGAGACCCAGTACTTC
d_call: NA; v_call: TRBV7-2; clone_size: NA; j_call: TRBJ2-1; cdr3_aa: CASSLLGYEQFF; cdr3_nt: TGTGCCAGCAGCTTACTAGGCTATGAGCAGTTCTTC
d_call: TRBD1; v_call: TRBV25-1; clone_size: few; j_call: TRBJ1-2; cdr3_aa: CASSEGTDFYGYTF; cdr3_nt: TGTGCCAGCAGTGAGGGGACAGACTTCTATGGCTACACCTTC
d_call: NA; v_call: TRBV10-3; clone_size: NA; j_call: TRBJ2-7; cdr3_aa: CAISYGPDYEQYF; cdr3_nt: TGTGCCATCAGTTACGGCCCGGATTACGAGCAGTACTTC
d_call: NA; v_call: TRBV12-3/TRBV12-4; clone_size: NA; j_call: TRBJ2-6; cdr3_aa: CASSYIPSDVLTF; cdr3_nt: TGTGCCAGCAGTTACATCCCCTCGGACGTCCTGACTTTC
d_call: NA; v_call: TRBV4-2; clone_size: many; j_call: TRBJ2-7; cdr3_aa: CASTPHSGTVSSYEQYF; cdr3_nt: TGTGCCAGCACTCCCCACTCCGGGACCGTCAGCTCCTACGAGCAGTACTTC
d_call: NA; v_call: TRBV9; clone_size: NA; j_call: TRBJ2-1; cdr3_aa: CASSVGVPYNQQFF; cdr3_nt: TGTGCCAGCAGCGTAGGGGTACCCTACAATCAGCAGTTCTTC
d_call: NA; v_call: TRBV2; clone_size: few; j_call: TRBJ2-7; cdr3_aa: CASSPKDEQYF; cdr3_nt: TGTGCCAGCAGTCCTAAAGACGAGCAGTACTTC
d_call: NA; v_call: TRBV19; clone_size: NA; j_call: TRBJ2-1; cdr3_aa: CATRVGGAGNEQFF; cdr3_nt: TGTGCCACCCGAGTGGGGGGAGCAGGAAATGAGCAGTTCTTC
d_call: NA; v_call: TRBV6-5; clone_size: many; j_call: TRBJ1-1; cdr3_aa: CASSYSTPIVMNTEAFF; cdr3_nt: TGTGCCAGCAGTTACTCGACGCCGATCGTCATGAACACTGAAGCTTTCTTT
d_call: TRBD2; v_call: TRBV2; clone_size: NA; j_call: TRBJ2-7; cdr3_aa: CASSEESSGLEQYF; cdr3_nt: TGTGCCAGCAGTGAAGAGTCTAGCGGCCTGGAGCAGTACTTC
d_call: NA; v_call: TRBV12-3/TRBV12-4; clone_size: many; j_call: TRBJ2-3; cdr3_aa: CASSFRGVDTDTQYF; cdr3_nt: TGTGCCAGCAGTTTTAGGGGGGTGGACACAGATACGCAGTATTTT